Presented here are 21 T cell receptor beta chains from one specimen sequenced in a study of blood T cell repertoires in COVID-19. Generated by immunoSEQ multiplex PCR, the TCRdb table keeps only in-frame clones and is missing some. The sample contains over 80,000 clones, around 80% of which appear only once. What was sequenced was peripheral blood. All receptors come from a woman aged 60-70 years with acute or convalescent COVID-19.

This chain connects TRBV19 to TRBJ1-1; D not certain. Trimming took 6 bases from V and 3 from J, leaving 11 bases between them. The CDR3 is 13 residues long. Germline V CDR1 and CDR2: LNHDA, SQIVND (reference sequence). CDR3 in DNA: TGTGCCAGTAGCTGGCCAGGATACACTGAAGCTTTCTTT. This codes for CASSWPGYTEAFF.

The chain employs TRBV6-5 and TRBJ2-7; 7 nucleotides match TRBD2. Per germline, CDR1 MNHEY and CDR2 SVGAGI. CDR3 length: 15 amino acids. With V trimmed by 6 bases and J by 2 bases, 10 bases remained unmatched. CDR3 sequence: CASSPLREVTYEQYF. Here the CDR3 DNA reads TGTGCCAGCAGCCCCCTCCGGGAGGTTACCTACGAGCAGTACTTC.

V is TRBV7-2 and J is TRBJ2-1, with TRBD1 matching over 9 bases. The CDR3 runs to 15 residues. Germline CDR1 reads SGHTA; CDR2 reads FQGNSA. V dropped 2 bases and J dropped 6; count of bases not matched to a gene: 5. CDR3 sequence: CASSLTGTGTNEQFF. CDR3 in DNA: TGTGCCAGCAGCTTAACCGGGACAGGGACCAATGAGCAGTTCTTC.

This sequence joins TRBV11-2 and TRBJ1-3, with 9 positions matching TRBD1. Germline trimming cut 5 bases from V and 2 bases from J; bases unmatched to any gene: 4. This CDR3 comprises 15 residues. Germline lookup yields CDR1 SGHAT and CDR2 FQNNGV. CDR3 region: CASSQQGATGNTIYF. The CDR3 DNA reads as TGTGCCAGCAGCCAACAGGGGGCAACTGGAAACACCATATATTTT.

V gene TRBV6-5 combines with J gene TRBJ2-3; TRBD2 matches at 13 bases. The length of the CDR3 is 15 residues. V lost 8 bases, J lost 2 bases, and 4 bases stayed unmatched. Germline CDR1 and CDR2: MNHEY and SVGAGI. The CDR3 DNA is TGTGCCAGCGGACTAGCGGGGGTCCTCACAGATACGCAGTATTTT. Its protein is CASGLAGVLTDTQYF.

The chain employs TRBV7-9 and TRBJ1-4; 11 nucleotides agree with TRBD1. J lost 5 bases, V lost 5 bases, and 4 bases had no gene match. The CDR3 spans 15 residues. From germline, CDR1 is SEHNR and CDR2 FQNEAQ (reference sequence). The CDR3 DNA sequence: TGTGCCAGCAGCCCCAGGACAGGGGGCAATGAAAAACTGTTTTTT. This codes for CASSPRTGGNEKLFF.

In its sample, this clone was seen a few times. The V call is TRBV2, the J call TRBJ1-2; 10 positions agree with TRBD1. This CDR3 region has 14 residues. Unmatched junction bases numbered 9, after V lost 6 bases and J lost 8 bases. The germline CDR1 and CDR2 sequences are SNHLY and FYNNEI. CDR3 amino acids: CASSPTGGLRGYTF. CDR3 coding DNA: TGTGCCAGCAGCCCGACAGGGGGCCTGCGAGGCTACACCTTC.

This clone appeared once. The J gene is TRBJ2-3, the V gene TRBV9; 8 positions match TRBD2. The CDR3 runs 16 residues. Germline CDR1 reads SGDLS; CDR2 reads YYNGEE. V shed 0 bases, J shed 2 bases, and the junction held 5 bases outside the gene matches. The CDR3 DNA follows: TGTGCCAGCAGCGTAGGAAGACTAGCGACCACAGATACGCAGTATTTT. It codes for CASSVGRLATTDTQYF. Based on the CDR3 plus reference TRBV9 and TRBJ2-3, the full variable domain is DSGVTQTPKHLITATGQRVTLRCSPRSGDLSVYWYQQSLDQGLQFLIQYYNGEERAKGNILERFSAQQFPDLHSELNLSSLELGDSALYFCASSVGRLATTDTQYFGPGTRLTVL.

The gene calls are TRBV5-6 and TRBJ1-1, with TRBD1 matching 9 bases. The V gene end was trimmed by 5 bases and the J gene end by 7 bases; junction bases not matched to a gene: 9. CDR1 and CDR2 (germline): SGHDT, YYEEEE. The length of the CDR3 is 14 residues. The CDR3 sequence: CASSSTGQGNEAFF. CDR3 bases: TGTGCCAGCAGTTCGACAGGACAGGGGAATGAAGCTTTCTTT.

This rearrangement joins TRBV6-5 to TRBJ1-5; D is unclear. V was clipped by 4 bases and J by 0 bases, with 13 bases between them. The CDR3 loop spans 16 amino acids. Germline V lookup: CDR1 MNHEY, CDR2 SVGAGI. CDR3 in DNA: TGTGCCAGCAGTTTTCAGAAACCGCCTAGCAATCAGCCCCAGCATTTT. Translated: CASSFQKPPSNQPQHF.

This sequence joins TRBV27 and TRBJ1-1, with D perhaps matching TRBD1 (6 bases). V lost 0 bases to trimming and J lost 0 bases, with 8 bases between them. CDR3 length: 15 amino acids. Germline-derived CDR1 and CDR2 are MNHEY and SMNVEV (reference sequence). As DNA, the CDR3 is TGTGCCAGCAGTTTATCTGGACAGTTGAACACTGAAGCTTTCTTT. This gives the protein CASSLSGQLNTEAFF.

CDR3 sequence (DNA): TGTGCCAGCAGCCGCATAGCCGAAGGAGTTATGCCTTATGGCTACACCTTC. Its protein product is CASSRIAEGVMPYGYTF. This chain joins TRBV7-2 and TRBJ1-2; D not certain. CDR1 SGHTA and CDR2 FQGNSA come from the germline V gene. The CDR3 covers 17 residues. V dropped 5 bases and J dropped 5 bases, with 24 bases sitting between them. The full variable domain, completed using reference TRBV7-2 and TRBJ1-2, is GAGVSQSPSNKVTEKGKDVELRCDPISGHTALYWYRQSLGQGLEFLIYFQGNSAPDKSGLPSDRFSAERTGGSVSTLTIQRTQQEDSAVYLCASSRIAEGVMPYGYTFGSGTRLTVV.

The chain employs TRBV12-3 or TRBV12-4 and TRBJ1-2, with D maybe TRBD1 (5 bases). Trimming shortened V by 3 bases and J by 8 bases, and 10 bases separated the two germline ends. The CDR3 sequence is 12 residues long. CDR3 sequence reads: CASSLGDSGYTF. The CDR3 nucleotides read TGTGCCAGCAGTTTGGGGGACTCGGGCTACACCTTC.

This clone showed up just once. The chain is built from TRBV11-2 and TRBJ2-7, with a tentative D call TRBD2 (5 bases). The V end lost 2 bases, the J end lost 6 bases, and 17 bases lay between the germline ends. This CDR3 comprises 15 residues. CDR1 is SGHAT, CDR2 FQNNGV, per germline. In DNA, the CDR3 is TGTGCCAGCAGCTTAAGGCGTCCGGGGAGCCTCGAGCAGTACTTC. Residues: CASSLRRPGSLEQYF.

V is TRBV29-1 and J is TRBJ2-1; TRBD2 aligns across 11 bases. The CDR3 loop spans 14 amino acids. The ends lost 3 bases at V and 8 bases at J; junction bases unmatched: 6. Germline CDR1 is SQVTM and CDR2 is ANQGSEA. The CDR3 is CSVEGSGGVDEQFF. CDR3 in DNA: TGCAGCGTTGAGGGTAGCGGGGGGGTGGATGAGCAGTTCTTC.

To note about this clone: Other DNA sequences in this specimen translate into the identical CDR3. The chain has TRBV11-2 and TRBJ1-5; 9 bases fit TRBD1. Germline CDR1 and CDR2: SGHAT and FQNNGV. V was clipped by 4 bases and J by 4 bases; unmatched bases: 5. The CDR3 is 15 amino acids. The chain's CDR3 is CASSSGQGPNQPQHF. In DNA, the CDR3 is TGTGCCAGCAGCTCTGGACAGGGGCCAAATCAGCCCCAGCATTTT.

V gene TRBV5-1 combines with J gene TRBJ2-4, with 7 bases that match TRBD2. The CDR3 covers 15 residues. The V gene end was trimmed by 1 base and the J gene end by 0 bases; junction bases not matched to a gene: 1. The germline gives CDR1 SGHRS, CDR2 YFSETQ. The CDR3 protein is CASSLWGGAKNIQYF. CDR3 DNA: TGCGCCAGCAGCTTGTGGGGGGGAGCCAAAAACATTCAGTACTTC.

The chain has TRBV9 and TRBJ1-6, with a weak D call TRBD1 (6 bases). The CDR3 is made up of 16 amino acids. The V end lost 1 base, the J end lost 0 bases, and 8 bases lay between the germline ends. Germline assignment: CDR1 SGDLS and CDR2 YYNGEE. This chain's CDR3 is CASSVTGNSYNSPLHF. CDR3 DNA: TGTGCCAGCAGCGTAACAGGGAACTCCTATAATTCACCCCTCCACTTT.

The genes are TRBV3-1 (or the pseudogene TRBV3-2) and TRBJ2-1, with 7 bases identical to TRBD2. V was pared by 4 bases and J by 3 bases, with 3 bases of the junction left unmatched. This CDR3 contains 14 residues. Germline V gene sequence: CDR1 LGHDT, CDR2 YNNKEL (reference sequence). This CDR3 reads CASSLRDYYNEQFF. In DNA, the CDR3 is TGTGCCAGCAGCCTTCGGGACTACTACAATGAGCAGTTCTTC.

The V gene is TRBV5-6, the J gene TRBJ2-7; 9 nucleotides line up with TRBD2. Germline values: CDR1 SGHDT, CDR2 YYEEEE. With V trimmed by 5 bases and J by 2 bases, 11 bases remained unmatched. The CDR3 loop spans 16 amino acids. The CDR3 sequence: CASRTGPAGGPYEQYF. The CDR3 DNA sequence: TGTGCCAGCAGAACAGGCCCGGCGGGAGGGCCCTACGAGCAGTACTTC.

The gene calls are TRBV19 and TRBJ1-3; weak D call: TRBD1 (5 bases). CDR3 length: 14 residues. The germline V gene has CDR1 LNHDA and CDR2 SQIVND (reference sequence). The V end lost 3 bases, the J end lost 0 bases, and 6 bases lay between the germline ends. DNA of the CDR3: TGTGCCAGTAGTATCAGGGTCTCTGGAAACACCATATATTTT. It encodes CASSIRVSGNTIYF.